This TCR beta chain was recorded in a study of blood T cell repertoires in COVID-19. Study processing details: Reference gene primer amplification gave nucleated cell count estimates. TCRdb's copy holds only in-frame clones and misses some; the assay was immunoSEQ multiplex PCR. That table supplies the V and J calls and clone size; D and trimming were determined from the DNA. The sample has around 150,000 clones; roughly 80% are singletons. CDR1 is SGHNT, CDR2 YYREEE, per germline (reference sequence). J gave up 5 bases and V 4 bases, and 5 bases lay outside the gene matches. The CDR3 is made up of 13 amino acids.

This sequence joins TRBV5-4 and TRBJ1-2; the match to TRBD1 covers 7 bases. Input material: peripheral blood. This clonotype originated in a man aged 60 to 69 with acute or convalescent COVID-19. For the CDR3, the DNA is TGTGCCAGCAGCCCAGGGGGTAATTATGGCTACACCTTC. Encoded protein: CASSPGGNYGYTF.